This T cell receptor (beta chain) was obtained from a study of shared clonotypes between healthy human individuals. Germline CDR1 ENHRY, CDR2 SYGVKD. This CDR3 region has 15 residues. V trimming: 0 bases; J trimming: 7 bases; junction bases outside the gene matches: 5. For this clone: Its antigen is currently unknown.

Original processing notes: Filtering differed for immunoSEQ, which gave only junction sequences without quality scores. Method: immunoSEQ multiplex PCR; TCRdb's copy keeps in-frame clones and lacks some. V, J and clone size were drawn from that table, and D and trimming were deduced from the DNA. The sample includes about 980,000 clones, 76% of them seen just once. Study-level findings and limits: Donor clonotype sharing was expected to depend on sequencing depth.

A CD45RA-negative memory subset and a CD45RA+ naive subset were separated from the CD4+ cells. Sequenced sample: memory CD4+ T cells sorted from blood. Subset meaning: CD45RA-negative fraction. The rearrangement joins TRBV10-3 to TRBJ2-2, with 7 bases matching TRBD1. This clonotype originated in a man between 18 and 35 years old in good health. Here the CDR3 reads CAISESTGSIGELFF. In DNA, the CDR3 is TGTGCCATCAGTGAGTCGACAGGGTCGATCGGGGAGCTGTTTTTT.